A single sample is the source of the 26 T cell receptor beta chains below, sequenced in a study of T cell changes during pregnancy in multiple sclerosis. The table came from immunoSEQ multiplex PCR; TCRdb's copy has only in-frame clones and leaves some out. This sample yields about 130,000 clones, of which less than 97% are seen a single time; 0.44% belongs to the top ten. Material: peripheral blood, obtained after pregnancy. These receptors all come from a female donor with multiple sclerosis, enrolled in a pregnancy study.

The chain links TRBV5-1 to TRBJ2-1; 9 nucleotides align to TRBD2. Trimming took 0 bases from V and 13 from J; bases not matched to a gene: 5. CDR3 size: 13 residues. Germline CDR1 is SGHRS and CDR2 is YFSETQ. Here the CDR3 reads CASSLGVSGSQFF. The DNA of the CDR3 is TGCGCCAGCAGCTTGGGAGTTAGCGGGAGTCAGTTCTTC.

The CDR3 sequence: CASSVGGSTGELFF. CDR3 coding DNA: TGTGCCAGTAGTGTAGGAGGATCCACCGGGGAGCTGTTTTTT. This rearrangement joins TRBV19 to TRBJ2-2, with TRBD2 as a possible D gene (5 bases). In germline, CDR1 is LNHDA, CDR2 SQIVND (reference sequence). V lost 5 bases and J lost 4, with 11 bases in between. CDR3 length equals 14 residues. Drawing the rest from reference TRBV19 and TRBJ2-2, the complete variable domain is DGGITQSPKYLFRKEGQNVTLSCEQNLNHDAMYWYRQDPGQGLRLIYYSQIVNDFQKGDIAEGYSVSREKKESFPLTVTSAQKNPTAFYLCASSVGGSTGELFFGEGSRLTVL.

This chain uses TRBV7-8 with TRBJ2-7, with 8 bases lining up with TRBD2. With 0 bases clipped from V and 4 bases from J, the junction kept 8 bases outside the gene matches. Germline CDR1 and CDR2: SGHVS and FQNEAQ. The CDR3 has 16 amino acids. The CDR3 DNA sequence: TGTGCCAGCAGCTTAGCCTGGGGGGGCGGGGGGTACGAGCAGTACTTC. This encodes CASSLAWGGGGYEQYF.

The rearrangement joins TRBV2 to TRBJ1-4; 8 positions match TRBD1. V lost 5 bases, J lost 7 bases, and 15 bases stayed unmatched. CDR3 size: 17 residues. Germline CDR1 SNHLY, CDR2 FYNNEI. DNA of the CDR3: TGTGCCAGCAGTCCACCCCCGGGACAGGTTGAGGGTGAAAAACTGTTTTTT. It codes for CASSPPPGQVEGEKLFF.

The rearrangement uses TRBV18 and TRBJ1-2; D not resolved. The V gene lost 0 bases and the J gene lost 7 bases, with 9 bases spanning the gap. CDR3 length: 13 amino acids. Looked up from germline, CDR1 is KGHSH and CDR2 is LQKENI. The CDR3 DNA reads as TGTGCCAGCTCACCACCGCTATCTCTTGGCTACACCTTC. Residues: CASSPPLSLGYTF.

The chain has TRBV19 and TRBJ2-7; 10 nucleotides line up with TRBD2. With 6 bases clipped from V and 3 bases from J, the junction kept 8 bases outside the gene matches. Germline lookup yields CDR1 LNHDA and CDR2 SQIVND (reference sequence). The CDR3 is 15 amino acids. The CDR3 region has the DNA TGTGCCAGTAGCGCAAGCGGACTAGCGGACTACGAGCAGTACTTC. It yields the protein CASSASGLADYEQYF.

The chain uses TRBV4-2 and TRBJ2-1; unclear D gene. The CDR3 length is 15 residues. V lost 0 bases, J lost 2 bases, and 8 bases lay in between. Germline V gene sequence: CDR1 LGHNA, CDR2 YNFKEQ. CDR3 sequence (DNA): TGTGCCAGCAGCCAAGAGTGGGCTACCTACAATGAGCAGTTCTTC. It translates to CASSQEWATYNEQFF.

For the CDR3, the DNA is TGTGCCAGCAAGGCGGGAGTAGCCTACGAGCAGTACTTC. Protein: CASKAGVAYEQYF. V and J are TRBV28 and TRBJ2-7; 7 nucleotides align to TRBD2. Germline lookup yields CDR1 MDHEN and CDR2 SYDVKM. V lost 7 bases, J lost 2 bases, and 5 bases stayed unmatched. The length of the CDR3 is 13 residues.

The rearrangement joins TRBV7-9 to TRBJ2-1, with a weak D call TRBD2 (6 bases). Per the germline V gene, CDR1 is SEHNR and CDR2 is FQNEAQ (reference sequence). The length of the CDR3 is 14 residues. The ends were cut back, 5 bases at V and 8 bases at J, with 16 bases in the middle. The CDR3: CASSHRDSSHEQFF. The DNA of the CDR3 is TGTGCCAGCAGCCACCGGGACTCATCCCATGAGCAGTTCTTC.

The CDR3: CASSLSRGIVDGYTF. For the CDR3, the DNA is TGCGCCAGCAGCTTGTCACGGGGGATTGTCGATGGCTACACCTTC. The chain has TRBV5-1 and TRBJ1-2; D perhaps matches TRBD1 (5 bases). V lost 1 base to trimming and J lost 6 bases, with 16 bases between them. This CDR3 spans 15 amino acids. Germline CDR1 reads SGHRS; CDR2 reads YFSETQ.

The chain uses TRBV4-1 and TRBJ1-4; possible D gene TRBD1, 5 bases. The CDR3 consists of 16 residues. The V end lost 2 bases, the J end lost 5 bases, and 15 bases lay between the germline ends. From germline, CDR1 is MGHRA and CDR2 YSYEKL. Here the CDR3 reads CASSQLPVGGNEKLFF. Here the CDR3 DNA reads TGCGCCAGCAGCCAACTTCCAGTGGGGGGAAATGAAAAACTGTTTTTT.

The V call is TRBV6-1, the J call TRBJ2-5; 9 nucleotides match TRBD2. Germline lookup yields CDR1 MNHNS and CDR2 SASEGT. V dropped 5 bases and J dropped 2; count of bases not matched to a gene: 6. This CDR3 contains 15 residues. The chain's CDR3 is CASSPLSGRQETQYF. In nucleotides, the CDR3 is TGTGCCAGCAGTCCTTTAAGCGGGAGGCAAGAGACCCAGTACTTC.

The chain employs TRBV7-3 and TRBJ2-3; 10 bases agree with TRBD2. The CDR3 is 16 residues long. V was clipped by 2 bases and J by 1 base; unmatched bases: 3. Germline CDR1 and CDR2: SGHTA and FQGTGA. The CDR3 bases are TGTGCCAGCAGCTTATCTGGACTAGCGGGCACAGATACGCAGTATTTT. Encoded protein: CASSLSGLAGTDTQYF.

The chain uses TRBV28 and TRBJ1-2; tentative D call: TRBD1 (6 bases). V lost 8 bases, J lost 4 bases, and 11 bases lay in between. CDR1 is MDHEN and CDR2 is SYDVKM in the germline V gene. CDR3 length equals 12 residues. The CDR3 here is CASDGQFYGYTF. The DNA of the CDR3 is TGTGCCAGCGACGGACAGTTCTATGGCTACACCTTC.

The count of this clone is one. The chain uses TRBV5-1 and TRBJ2-2; 11 positions match TRBD1. This CDR3 is 19 amino acids long. The junction had 7 bases not matched to a gene; V was cut back by 0 bases and J by 0 bases. Looked up from germline, CDR1 is SGHRS and CDR2 is YFSETQ. This chain's CDR3 is CASSLVVWTGGSNTGELFF. The CDR3 DNA reads TGCGCCAGCAGCTTGGTCGTTTGGACAGGGGGCTCGAACACCGGGGAGCTGTTTTTT.

V is TRBV9 and J is TRBJ2-7; 8 bases are shared with TRBD2. Per germline, CDR1 SGDLS and CDR2 YYNGEE. V lost 0 bases, J lost 5 bases, and 7 bases stayed unmatched. This CDR3 has 15 amino acids. CDR3 in DNA: TGTGCCAGCAGCGTAGCAGTTAGCGGGATTCACGAGCAGTACTTC. Translated, it gives CASSVAVSGIHEQYF.

The chain is built from TRBV30 and TRBJ2-4; TRBD1 agrees at 8 bases. CDR1 is GTSNPN, CDR2 SVGIG, per germline (reference sequence). The CDR3 consists of 15 residues. V gave up 2 bases and J gave up 7 bases; unmatched junction bases: 10. CDR3 sequence reads: CAWSPGTGVSNIQYF. Written as DNA, the CDR3 is TGTGCCTGGAGTCCCGGGACAGGTGTTTCGAACATTCAGTACTTC.

DNA of the CDR3: TGTGCCAGCAGTTTACCGGGGACTGACGCGAACACCGGGGAGCTGTTTTTT. Its translation: CASSLPGTDANTGELFF. The chain is built from TRBV27 and TRBJ2-2; TRBD2 might be the D (6 bases). The CDR3 runs to 17 residues. With 2 bases removed from V and 0 bases from J, the gap between germline ends came to 13 bases. CDR1 MNHEY and CDR2 SMNVEV come from the germline V gene (reference sequence).

This clone was counted a single time. The V gene is TRBV27, the J gene TRBJ2-7; 14 nucleotides match TRBD2. Germline V gives CDR1 MNHEY, CDR2 SMNVEV (reference sequence). The V gene end was trimmed by 6 bases and the J gene end by 2 bases; junction bases not matched to a gene: 9. This CDR3 spans 17 amino acids. CDR3 loop: CASSPRGGLAGAYEQYF. The CDR3 nucleotides are TGTGCCAGCAGCCCCAGGGGGGGACTAGCGGGAGCCTACGAGCAGTACTTC.

The rearrangement joins TRBV19 to TRBJ2-5; 7 nucleotides line up with TRBD2. The CDR3 spans 13 residues. Trimming at V came to 1 base and at J to 5 bases, leaving 1 base not matched to a gene. Germline V gene lookup returns CDR1 LNHDA and CDR2 SQIVND (reference sequence). CDR3 coding DNA: TGTGCCAGTAGTATAGGGGAGGGGGAGACCCAGTACTTC. Amino acids: CASSIGEGETQYF.

The V gene is TRBV10-3, the J gene TRBJ2-5; TRBD2 might be the D (6 bases). The germline V and J ends were trimmed by 0 bases and 6 bases, with 17 bases remaining between them. This CDR3 contains 16 residues. Germline V lookup: CDR1 ENHRY, CDR2 SYGVKD. The CDR3 DNA reads TGTGCCATCAGTGAGTCGAGCGGGCCCCCGAAGAAGACCCAGTACTTC. It encodes CAISESSGPPKKTQYF.

The count of this clone is one. Other DNA variants within this sample encode the same CDR3. This chain uses TRBV18 with TRBJ2-7; TRBD2 matches at 7 bases. V was pared by 1 base and J by 4 bases, with 4 bases of the junction left unmatched. Germline V gene sequence: CDR1 KGHSH, CDR2 LQKENI. This CDR3 has 14 residues. The DNA for the CDR3 is TGTGCCAGCTCACCACTAGCGGGTGGGTACGAGCAGTACTTC. Protein sequence: CASSPLAGGYEQYF.

The gene calls are TRBV28 and TRBJ1-2; TRBD1 might be the D (6 bases). The germline gives CDR1 MDHEN, CDR2 SYDVKM. The V end was cut by 6 bases, the J end by 3 bases, with 14 bases between. CDR3 length equals 14 residues. The chain's CDR3 is CASRRQVPDYGYTF. The CDR3 nucleotides read TGTGCCAGCAGGAGACAGGTCCCCGACTATGGCTACACCTTC.

The chain is built from TRBV5-6 and TRBJ2-7; 10 nucleotides line up with TRBD2. This CDR3 comprises 15 residues. The V gene's germline CDR1 is SGHDT and CDR2 YYEEEE. V dropped 0 bases and J dropped 1; count of bases not matched to a gene: 1. This CDR3 reads CASSLALAGSYEQYF. For the CDR3, the DNA is TGTGCCAGCAGCTTGGCACTAGCGGGGTCCTACGAGCAGTACTTC.

This rearrangement joins TRBV7-2 to TRBJ2-7, with TRBD1 identical over 7 bases. The CDR3 runs 15 residues. Germline assignment: CDR1 SGHTA and CDR2 FQGNSA. Trimming at V came to 5 bases and at J to 3 bases, leaving 10 bases not matched to a gene. The CDR3 DNA reads TGTGCCAGCAGCGCAACCGGGACAGCCCTCTACGAGCAGTACTTC. It yields the protein CASSATGTALYEQYF. The full variable domain, rest sourced from reference TRBV7-2 and TRBJ2-7, is GAGVSQSPSNKVTEKGKDVELRCDPISGHTALYWYRQSLGQGLEFLIYFQGNSAPDKSGLPSDRFSAERTGGSVSTLTIQRTQQEDSAVYLCASSATGTALYEQYFGPGTRLTVT.

This clone was found once. The rearrangement links TRBV9 to TRBJ2-7, with 9 bases lining up with TRBD1. Trimming cost V 6 bases and J 2 bases; bases outside gene matches: 6. The CDR3 runs 14 residues. The germline V gene encodes CDR1 SGDLS and CDR2 YYNGEE. CDR3 coding DNA: TGTGCCAGCACCCCCAGGGACAGGGCCTACGAGCAGTACTTC. Encoded protein: CASTPRDRAYEQYF.